One and the same sample provided the 13 T cell receptor beta chains below, sequenced in a study of T cells in narcolepsy. The assay was immunoSEQ multiplex PCR, and TCRdb's table has in-frame clones only and misses some. Among tens of thousands of clones, about 85% were seen once, and the ten largest hold about 1.5%. The sample was CD45RA- memory CD4+ T cells from PBMCs. Every receptor here comes from a human donor with narcolepsy.

In DNA, the CDR3 is TGTGCCAGCAGTGACCCCGACAGGGACTCCTCCTACGAGCAGTACTTC. It codes for CASSDPDRDSSYEQYF. This rearrangement joins TRBV6-1 to TRBJ2-7, with TRBD1 as a possible D gene (7 bases). Germline V gene data show CDR1 as MNHNS and CDR2 as SASEGT. The CDR3 runs to 16 residues. Between the trimmed V and J ends, which lost 3 bases and 0 bases, there was a span of 15 bases.

This chain uses TRBV7-8 with TRBJ2-7; TRBD2 might be the D (6 bases). CDR3 size: 15 residues. Germline CDR1 is SGHVS and CDR2 is FQNEAQ. V was clipped by 1 base and J by 3 bases, with 13 bases between them. This CDR3 is CASSLDGGSRYEQYF. CDR3 DNA: TGTGCCAGCAGCTTAGACGGGGGATCTCGCTACGAGCAGTACTTC.

The chain couples TRBV7-2 to TRBJ1-2; 8 bases line up with TRBD1. Per germline, CDR1 SGHTA and CDR2 FQGNSA. This CDR3 region has 13 residues. The J segment lost 6 bases and the V segment lost 3 bases, leaving 3 bases of the junction unmatched. CDR3 in DNA: TGTGCCAGCAGCTTCGGGACAGGAGATGGCTACACCTTC. This encodes CASSFGTGDGYTF.

This chain uses TRBV7-2 with TRBJ1-5, with D unresolved. This CDR3 has 15 residues. With 5 bases removed from V and 2 bases from J, the gap between germline ends came to 13 bases. Germline V gene sequence: CDR1 SGHTA, CDR2 FQGNSA. CDR3 loop: CASSPYAAGNQPQHF. The CDR3 coding sequence is TGTGCCAGCAGCCCCTACGCGGCGGGCAATCAGCCCCAGCATTTT.

The CDR3: CASSSLNQPQHF. The CDR3 bases are TGTGCCAGCAGTTCCCTAAATCAGCCCCAGCATTTT. This sequence joins TRBV27 and TRBJ1-5; D unclear. Germline V CDR1 and CDR2: MNHEY, SMNVEV (reference sequence). The CDR3 contains 12 residues. V shed 4 bases and J shed 4 bases, with 5 bases lying between them.

This clone has only one observation. The rearrangement uses TRBV6-1 and TRBJ1-5; possibly TRBD1 for D (6 bases). V dropped 6 bases and J dropped 7 bases, with 16 bases sitting between them. This CDR3 contains 14 residues. The germline V gene encodes CDR1 MNHNS and CDR2 SASEGT. The CDR3 loop reads CASRSRGGRQPQHF. In nucleotides, the CDR3 is TGTGCCAGCAGGTCGAGGGGGGGTCGGCAGCCCCAGCATTTT.

The chain carries TRBV29-1 and TRBJ2-7; 13 nucleotides agree with TRBD2. Germline assignment: CDR1 SQVTM and CDR2 ANQGSEA. The V segment lost 4 bases and the J segment 5 bases; nucleotides outside the gene matches: 8. This CDR3 has 15 amino acids. The CDR3 bases are TGCAGCGTTGTGGAGGGACTAGCGGGGCACCACGAGCAGTACTTC. Its translation is CSVVEGLAGHHEQYF.

There are a few counts of this clone. The genes are TRBV4-2 and TRBJ1-2, with D tentatively TRBD1 (5 bases). This CDR3 is 16 amino acids long. V was shortened by 0 bases and J by 4 bases, with 15 bases between the two germline ends. The V gene's germline CDR1 is LGHNA and CDR2 YNFKEQ. This chain's CDR3 is CASSQDRQGLSYGYTF. CDR3 sequence (DNA): TGTGCCAGCAGCCAAGATCGGCAGGGACTAAGCTATGGCTACACCTTC.

The rearrangement uses TRBV5-1 and TRBJ2-3; D unresolved. V was pared by 4 bases and J by 7 bases, with 7 bases between. The CDR3 is made up of 11 amino acids. Germline V gene data show CDR1 as SGHRS and CDR2 as YFSETQ. CDR3 nucleotide sequence: TGCGCCAGCAGCGAGGCATATACGCAGTATTTT. Residues: CASSEAYTQYF.

The chain links TRBV6-1 to TRBJ1-2, with D possibly TRBD1 on 5 matching bases. The ends were cut back, 3 bases at V and 6 bases at J, with 14 bases in the middle. The CDR3 loop spans 14 amino acids. Germline-derived CDR1 and CDR2 are MNHNS and SASEGT. CDR3 in DNA: TGTGCCAGCAGTGACCCCCCCAGGGCTGATGGCTACACCTTC. It encodes CASSDPPRADGYTF.

This chain links TRBV5-1 with TRBJ1-3, with a possible D match to TRBD1 (6 bases). The CDR3 consists of 15 residues. Germline V gene sequence: CDR1 SGHRS, CDR2 YFSETQ. The V end was cut by 1 base, the J end by 4 bases, with 12 bases between. DNA of the CDR3: TGCGCCAGCAGCTTGTCGGGGGGCGAAGGAAACACCATATATTTT. The encoded protein is CASSLSGGEGNTIYF.

This clone was found a few times. The V call is TRBV6-1, the J call TRBJ1-2; D not certain. With 4 bases removed from V and 3 bases from J, the gap between germline ends came to 9 bases. This CDR3 spans 13 amino acids. CDR1 is MNHNS and CDR2 is SASEGT in the germline V gene. The CDR3: CASSVNKDYGYTF. DNA for the CDR3: TGTGCCAGCAGTGTAAATAAAGACTATGGCTACACCTTC.

This clone came up a few times. The chain employs TRBV7-8 and TRBJ1-5, with D uncertain. Trimming removed 5 bases from V and 7 bases from J, with 12 bases in between. The CDR3 is made up of 13 amino acids. CDR1 SGHVS and CDR2 FQNEAQ come from the germline V gene. CDR3 sequence: CASSLDREQPQHF. CDR3 DNA: TGTGCCAGCAGCCTCGACCGGGAACAGCCCCAGCATTTT.